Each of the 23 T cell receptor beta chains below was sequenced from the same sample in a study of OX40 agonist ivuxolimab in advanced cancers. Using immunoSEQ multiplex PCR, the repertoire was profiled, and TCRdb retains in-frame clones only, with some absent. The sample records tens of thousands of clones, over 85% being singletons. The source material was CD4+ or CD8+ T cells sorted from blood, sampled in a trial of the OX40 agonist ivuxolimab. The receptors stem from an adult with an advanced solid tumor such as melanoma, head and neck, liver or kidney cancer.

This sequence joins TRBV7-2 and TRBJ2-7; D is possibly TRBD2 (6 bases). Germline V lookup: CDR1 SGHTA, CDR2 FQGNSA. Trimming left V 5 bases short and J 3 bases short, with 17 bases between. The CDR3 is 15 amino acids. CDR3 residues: CASSIRDGGFYEQYF. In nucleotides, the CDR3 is TGTGCCAGCAGCATCCGGGACGGGGGATTCTACGAGCAGTACTTC.

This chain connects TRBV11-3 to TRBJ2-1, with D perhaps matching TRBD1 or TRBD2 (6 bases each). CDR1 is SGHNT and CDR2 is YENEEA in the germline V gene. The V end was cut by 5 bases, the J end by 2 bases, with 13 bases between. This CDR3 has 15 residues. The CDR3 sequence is CASSRSGGPYNEQFF. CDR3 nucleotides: TGTGCCAGCAGCCGCTCCGGGGGCCCCTACAATGAGCAGTTCTTC.

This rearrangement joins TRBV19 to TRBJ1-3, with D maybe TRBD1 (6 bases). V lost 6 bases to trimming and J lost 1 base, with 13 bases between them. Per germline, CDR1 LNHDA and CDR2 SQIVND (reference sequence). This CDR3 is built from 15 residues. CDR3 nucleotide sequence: TGTGCCAGTAGAGGTGGGACATTTTCTGGAAACACCATATATTTT. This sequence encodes CASRGGTFSGNTIYF.

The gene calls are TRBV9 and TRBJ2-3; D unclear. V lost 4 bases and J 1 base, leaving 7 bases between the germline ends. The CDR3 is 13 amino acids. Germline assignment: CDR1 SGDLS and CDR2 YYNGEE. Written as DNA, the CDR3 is TGTGCCAGCAGCCCCCAGGGCACAGATACGCAGTATTTT. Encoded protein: CASSPQGTDTQYF.

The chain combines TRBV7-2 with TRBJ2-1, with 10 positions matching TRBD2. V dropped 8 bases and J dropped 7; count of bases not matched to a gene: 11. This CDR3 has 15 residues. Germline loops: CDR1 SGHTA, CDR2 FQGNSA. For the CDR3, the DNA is TGTGCCAGCGTCCTGGGAGCGGGAGGGCTAAATGAGCAGTTCTTC. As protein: CASVLGAGGLNEQFF.

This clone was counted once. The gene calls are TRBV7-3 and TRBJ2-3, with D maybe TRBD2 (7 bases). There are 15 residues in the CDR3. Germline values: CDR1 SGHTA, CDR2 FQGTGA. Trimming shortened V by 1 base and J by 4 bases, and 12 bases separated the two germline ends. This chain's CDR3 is CASSLRGGAADTQYF. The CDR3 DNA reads TGTGCCAGCAGCTTAAGAGGGGGGGCTGCAGATACGCAGTATTTT.

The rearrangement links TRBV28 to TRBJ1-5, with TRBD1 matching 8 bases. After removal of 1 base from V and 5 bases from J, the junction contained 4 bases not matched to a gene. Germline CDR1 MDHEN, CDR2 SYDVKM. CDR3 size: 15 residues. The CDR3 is CASSLLGTGDQPQHF. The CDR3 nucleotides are TGTGCCAGCAGTTTATTAGGGACAGGTGATCAGCCCCAGCATTTT.

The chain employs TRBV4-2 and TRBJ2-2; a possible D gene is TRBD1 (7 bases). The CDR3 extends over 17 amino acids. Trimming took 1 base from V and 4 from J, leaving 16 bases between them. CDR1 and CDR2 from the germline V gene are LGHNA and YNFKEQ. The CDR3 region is CASSQVPGQGGTGELFF. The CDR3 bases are TGTGCCAGCAGCCAAGTTCCAGGGCAGGGGGGCACCGGGGAGCTGTTTTTT.

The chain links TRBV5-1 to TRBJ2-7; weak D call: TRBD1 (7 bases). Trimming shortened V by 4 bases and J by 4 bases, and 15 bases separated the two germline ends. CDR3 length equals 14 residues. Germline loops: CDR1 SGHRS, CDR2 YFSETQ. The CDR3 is CASSPSSGGYEQYF. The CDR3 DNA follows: TGCGCCAGCAGCCCCTCGTCAGGGGGGTACGAGCAGTACTTC.

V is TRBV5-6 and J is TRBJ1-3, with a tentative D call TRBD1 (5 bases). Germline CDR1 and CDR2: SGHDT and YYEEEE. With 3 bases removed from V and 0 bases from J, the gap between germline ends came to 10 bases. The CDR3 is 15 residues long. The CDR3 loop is CASSSTGSSGNTIYF. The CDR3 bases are TGTGCCAGCAGCTCCACAGGTAGCTCTGGAAACACCATATATTTT.

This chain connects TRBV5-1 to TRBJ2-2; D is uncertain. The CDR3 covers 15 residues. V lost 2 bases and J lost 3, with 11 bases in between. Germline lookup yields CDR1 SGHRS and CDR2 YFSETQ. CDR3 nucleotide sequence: TGCGCCAGCAGCTTAACATCTCCGCACACCGGGGAGCTGTTTTTT. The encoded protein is CASSLTSPHTGELFF.

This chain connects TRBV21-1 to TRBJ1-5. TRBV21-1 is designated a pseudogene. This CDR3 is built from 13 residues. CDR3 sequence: CASSRGANQPQHF. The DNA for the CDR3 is TGTGCCAGCAGCAGGGGGGCCAATCAGCCCCAGCATTTT.

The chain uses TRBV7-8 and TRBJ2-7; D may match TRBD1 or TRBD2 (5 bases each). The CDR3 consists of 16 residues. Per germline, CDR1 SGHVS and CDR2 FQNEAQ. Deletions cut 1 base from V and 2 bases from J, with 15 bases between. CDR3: CASSLVGPGPTYEQYF. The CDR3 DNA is TGTGCCAGCAGCTTAGTTGGTCCGGGACCGACCTACGAGCAGTACTTC.

CDR3 in amino acids: CASSLWRGDYTDTQYF. The CDR3 nucleotides read TGTGCCAGCAGCTTATGGCGGGGGGACTACACAGATACGCAGTATTTT. The chain recombines TRBV5-4 with TRBJ2-3; TRBD2 aligns across 8 bases. With 2 bases clipped from V and 2 bases from J, the junction kept 7 bases outside the gene matches. Germline V gene lookup returns CDR1 SGHNT and CDR2 YYREEE (reference sequence). The CDR3 runs to 16 residues.

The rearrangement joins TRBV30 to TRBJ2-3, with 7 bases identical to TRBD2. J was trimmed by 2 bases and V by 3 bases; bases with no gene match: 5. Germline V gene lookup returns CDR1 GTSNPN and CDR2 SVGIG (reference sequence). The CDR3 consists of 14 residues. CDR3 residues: CAWRRLAATDTQYF. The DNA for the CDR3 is TGTGCCTGGAGGAGGCTAGCGGCCACAGATACGCAGTATTTT.

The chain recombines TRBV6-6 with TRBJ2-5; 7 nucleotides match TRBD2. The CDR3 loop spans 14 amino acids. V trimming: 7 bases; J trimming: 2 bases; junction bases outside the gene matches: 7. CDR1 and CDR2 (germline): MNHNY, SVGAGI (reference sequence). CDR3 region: CASIREGEQETQYF. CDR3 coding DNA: TGTGCCAGCATCAGGGAGGGCGAACAAGAGACCCAGTACTTC.

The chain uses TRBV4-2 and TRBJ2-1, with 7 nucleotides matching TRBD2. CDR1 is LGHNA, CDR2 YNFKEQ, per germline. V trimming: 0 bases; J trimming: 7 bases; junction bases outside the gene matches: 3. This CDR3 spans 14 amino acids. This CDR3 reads CASSQDRTSNEQFF. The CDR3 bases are TGTGCCAGCAGCCAAGATCGGACTAGTAATGAGCAGTTCTTC.

The DNA for the CDR3 is TGTGCCTGGAATCCGGGGCCTTCCTACAATGAGCAGTTCTTC. It specifies CAWNPGPSYNEQFF. The V and J genes are TRBV30 and TRBJ2-1, with D perhaps assigned TRBD1 or TRBD2 (5 bases each). Germline lookup yields CDR1 GTSNPN and CDR2 SVGIG (reference sequence). The CDR3 is 14 amino acids. V was clipped by 4 bases and J by 1 base, with 11 bases between them. The whole variable domain, filled in from reference TRBV30 and TRBJ2-1, reads SQTIHQWPATLVQPVGSPLSLECTVEGTSNPNLYWYRQAAGRGLQLLFYSVGIGQISSEVPQNLSASRPQDRQFILSSKKLLLSDSGFYLCAWNPGPSYNEQFFGPGTRLTVL.

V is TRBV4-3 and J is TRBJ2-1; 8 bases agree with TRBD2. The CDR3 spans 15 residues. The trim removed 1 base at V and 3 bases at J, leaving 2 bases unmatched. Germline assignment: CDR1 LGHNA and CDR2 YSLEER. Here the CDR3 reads CASSQGLASYNEQFF. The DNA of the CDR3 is TGCGCCAGCAGCCAAGGACTAGCGAGCTACAATGAGCAGTTCTTC.

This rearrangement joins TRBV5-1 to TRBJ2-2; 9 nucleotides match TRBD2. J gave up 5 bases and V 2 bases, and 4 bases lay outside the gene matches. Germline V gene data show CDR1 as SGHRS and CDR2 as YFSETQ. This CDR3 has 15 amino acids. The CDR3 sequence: CASSFLGLATGELFF. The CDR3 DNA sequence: TGCGCCAGCAGCTTTCTAGGACTAGCGACCGGGGAGCTGTTTTTT.

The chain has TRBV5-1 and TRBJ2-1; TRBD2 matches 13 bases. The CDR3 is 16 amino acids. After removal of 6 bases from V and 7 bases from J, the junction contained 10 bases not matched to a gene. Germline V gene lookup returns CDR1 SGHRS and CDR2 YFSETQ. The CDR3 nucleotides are TGCGCCAGCACCTCACTAGCGGGAGGGCAGGGAAATGAGCAGTTCTTC. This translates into CASTSLAGGQGNEQFF.

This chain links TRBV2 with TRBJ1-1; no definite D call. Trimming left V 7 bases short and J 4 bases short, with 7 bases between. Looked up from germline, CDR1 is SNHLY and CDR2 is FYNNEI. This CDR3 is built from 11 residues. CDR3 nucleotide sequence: TGTGCCAGCACAAGCGTCACTGAAGCTTTCTTT. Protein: CASTSVTEAFF.

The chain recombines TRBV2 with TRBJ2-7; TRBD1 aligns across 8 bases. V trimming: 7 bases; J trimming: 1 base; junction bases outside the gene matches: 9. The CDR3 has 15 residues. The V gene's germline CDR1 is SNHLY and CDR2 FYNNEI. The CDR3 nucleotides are TGTGCCAGCATACCCACAGGGGGTTTTTCCTACGAGCAGTACTTC. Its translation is CASIPTGGFSYEQYF.